The 20 T cell receptor beta chains below all came from one sample that was sequenced in a study of human T cells and chemical hapten exposure. TCRdb ran MiXCR on the RACE reads and lists one entry per CDR3 protein. The sample yields nearly 80,000 distinct CDR3 sequences, about 9.4% seen once. Indicated time point: patch test 1, 2 weeks after DPC sensitization. Treatment of the sample: therapeutic diphenylcyclopropenone sensitization with weekly scalp DPC. The sample in question was whole blood, obtained in connection with sensitization to the hapten diphenylcyclopropenone (DPC). The source of these receptors is a woman in her forties or fifties with alopecia areata. Some clones in this sample may be carry-over from other donors' samples.

The rearrangement uses TRBV6-2 or TRBV6-3 and TRBJ2-7; D may be TRBD1 or TRBD2 (5 bases each). CDR1 and CDR2 from the germline V gene are MNHEY and SVGEGT. V was trimmed by 6 bases and J by 12 bases, leaving 21 bases between them. CDR3 length: 13 residues. CDR3 nucleotide sequence: TGTGCCAGCAGGGGTACTCCGGGACGGTCTATGTACTTC. It yields the protein CASRGTPGRSMYF.

This clonotype was recorded at least ten times. The chain employs TRBV12-3 or TRBV12-4 and TRBJ1-1, with D unclear. The CDR3 runs 14 residues. V lost 2 bases and J lost 2, with 9 bases in between. CDR3 residues: CASSLFVGNTEAFF. CDR3 DNA sequence: TGTGCCAGCAGTTTATTCGTGGGAAACACTGAAGCTTTCTTT.

This clonotype turned up a few times. The chain recombines TRBV28 with TRBJ2-1, with 13 bases identical to TRBD2. The CDR3 has 17 residues. J lost 8 bases, V lost 2 bases, and 9 bases had no gene match. Germline CDR1 reads MDHEN; CDR2 reads SYDVKM. The CDR3 sequence: CASSLITGGTSGDEQFF. The CDR3 DNA sequence: TGTGCCAGCAGTTTAATCACAGGTGGGACTAGCGGGGATGAGCAGTTCTTC.

This clonotype has a handful of counts. The chain uses TRBV3-1 and TRBJ2-7, with a possible D match to TRBD1 (6 bases). Germline V lookup: CDR1 LGHDT, CDR2 YNNKEL (reference sequence). V gave up 5 bases and J gave up 0 bases, with 11 bases separating them. CDR3 length: 14 residues. CDR3 loop: CASSSRTDSYEQYF. DNA for the CDR3: TGTGCCAGCAGCTCTCGGACAGACTCCTACGAGCAGTACTTC.

V and J are TRBV19 and TRBJ2-3; 9 bases match TRBD2. Germline V CDR1 and CDR2: LNHDA, SQIVND (reference sequence). V lost 5 bases to trimming and J lost 6 bases; unmatched junction nucleotides: 6. CDR3 length equals 14 residues. This CDR3 reads CASSSSGERDTQYF. The DNA for the CDR3 is TGTGCCAGTAGTTCTAGCGGGGAGCGGGATACGCAGTATTTT.

The V gene is TRBV6-6, the J gene TRBJ1-5; a weak D match, TRBD1 (6 bases). CDR1 and CDR2 from the germline V gene are MNHNY and SVGAGI (reference sequence). This CDR3 has 13 amino acids. The V end was cut by 5 bases, the J end by 5 bases, with 10 bases between. CDR3 region: CASSPRQDQPQHF. As DNA, the CDR3 is TGTGCCAGCAGTCCCCGACAGGATCAGCCCCAGCATTTT.

The rearrangement uses TRBV20-1 and TRBJ2-1; 7 bases are shared with TRBD1. Germline CDR1 and CDR2: DFQATT and SNEGSKA (reference sequence). V shed 6 bases and J 8 bases; nucleotides not matched to a gene: 16. The CDR3 loop spans 15 amino acids. The CDR3: CSATPRGLSGDEQFF. In DNA, the CDR3 is TGCAGTGCCACTCCCAGGGGGTTAAGTGGCGATGAGCAGTTCTTC.

CDR3 in amino acids: CASTTGTEAFF. The CDR3 DNA is TGTGCCAGCACTACCGGCACTGAAGCTTTCTTT. V is TRBV6-5 and J is TRBJ1-1; no reliable D call. The CDR3 sequence is 11 residues long. Trimming took off 7 bases at V and 4 bases at J, with 7 bases between the two ends. Germline V gene data show CDR1 as MNHEY and CDR2 as SVGAGI.

The rearrangement links TRBV5-1 to TRBJ1-1, with 8 bases that match TRBD1. The germline V gene has CDR1 SGHRS and CDR2 YFSETQ. The CDR3 length is 14 residues. V gave up 7 bases and J gave up 5 bases; unmatched junction bases: 10. The DNA for the CDR3 is TGCGCCAGCGGACCTGCAGGGGGCGTAACTGAAGCTTTCTTT. Residues: CASGPAGGVTEAFF. Based on the CDR3 plus reference TRBV5-1 and TRBJ1-1, the full variable domain is KAGVTQTPRYLIKTRGQQVTLSCSPISGHRSVSWYQQTPGQGLQFLFEYFSETQRNKGNFPGRFSGRQFSNSRSEMNVSTLELGDSALYLCASGPAGGVTEAFFGQGTRLTVV.

Concerning this clonotype itself: This clone may be a read error of a much larger clone one base away. This CDR3 fails to terminate in the conserved phenylalanine or tryptophan, so it likely reflects a read error. The V gene is TRBV5-4, the J gene TRBJ2-6, with 11 bases aligning to TRBD2. Germline V gene data show CDR1 as SGHNT and CDR2 as YYREEE (reference sequence). Unmatched junction bases numbered 5, after V lost 2 bases and J lost 1 base. This CDR3 region has 18 residues. DNA of the CDR3: TGTGCCAGCAGCTTCCCGGGACTAGCGGCGTCTGGGGCCAACGTCCTGACTCTC. Its translation is CASSFPGLAASGANVLTL.

This clonotype was detected ten times or more. V and J are TRBV5-1 and TRBJ2-1; D may be TRBD1 or TRBD2 (5 bases each). Trimming removed 1 base from V and 7 bases from J, with 18 bases in between. Per the germline V gene, CDR1 is SGHRS and CDR2 is YFSETQ. The CDR3 has 16 amino acids. CDR3 loop: CASSLQGTLYGNEQFF. The CDR3, as DNA: TGCGCCAGCAGCTTGCAAGGGACCTTGTATGGGAATGAGCAGTTCTTC.

This clonotype was seen more than once but under ten times. V is TRBV7-2 and J is TRBJ2-3; 11 bases are a match to TRBD2. The CDR3 has 16 residues. The germline V gene encodes CDR1 SGHTA and CDR2 FQGNSA. V lost 5 bases, J lost 3 bases, and 7 bases stayed unmatched. CDR3 amino acids: CASSRVSGRGTDTQYF. The CDR3 coding sequence is TGTGCCAGCAGCCGAGTTAGCGGGAGGGGTACAGATACGCAGTATTTT.

The chain employs TRBV12-3 or TRBV12-4 and TRBJ1-5, with a possible D match to TRBD1 (5 bases). The CDR3 runs to 13 residues. V lost 3 bases and J lost 7, with 10 bases in between. The CDR3 loop reads CASSFGRDQPQHF. The CDR3 nucleotides are TGTGCCAGCAGTTTTGGACGGGACCAGCCCCAGCATTTT.

J is TRBJ1-3 and V is TRBV5-1; maybe TRBD1 (6 bases). V was shortened by 3 bases and J by 0 bases, with 10 bases between the two germline ends. Looked up from germline, CDR1 is SGHRS and CDR2 is YFSETQ. This CDR3 spans 15 amino acids. Here the CDR3 reads CASSSQQGSGNTIYF. CDR3 in DNA: TGCGCCAGCAGCTCTCAACAGGGCTCTGGAAACACCATATATTTT.

The chain links TRBV12-5 to TRBJ1-5, with 9 nucleotides matching TRBD1. CDR3 length equals 15 residues. The V segment lost 1 base and the J segment 8 bases; nucleotides outside the gene matches: 6. Germline V gene lookup returns CDR1 LGHNT and CDR2 FRNRAP. This CDR3 reads CASGLETGGSKPQHF. In nucleotides, the CDR3 is TGTGCTAGTGGTTTGGAGACAGGGGGAAGCAAGCCCCAGCATTTT.

This chain links TRBV7-9 with TRBJ1-5, with 8 positions matching TRBD1. The CDR3 has 16 amino acids. CDR1 and CDR2 (germline): SEHNR, FQNEAQ (reference sequence). V trimming: 3 bases; J trimming: 4 bases; junction bases outside the gene matches: 8. CDR3 in amino acids: CASSFAGTGGNQPQHF. The CDR3 DNA reads TGTGCCAGCAGCTTCGCCGGGACAGGAGGGAATCAGCCCCAGCATTTT.

The sample holds many counts of this clonotype. DNA for the CDR3: TGTGCCAGCAGCGTAGGGGAGGGCCGTAGGGCTTTCTTT. Its translation is CASSVGEGRRAFF. The chain recombines TRBV9 with TRBJ1-1; the D is unclear. Germline V gives CDR1 SGDLS, CDR2 YYNGEE. Between the trimmed V and J ends, which lost 0 bases and 11 bases, there was a span of 14 bases. The CDR3 loop spans 13 amino acids.

This chain joins TRBV12-3 or TRBV12-4 and TRBJ2-5, with 10 bases lining up with TRBD1. The J segment lost 3 bases and the V segment lost 6 bases, leaving 4 bases of the junction unmatched. The CDR3 consists of 14 residues. The CDR3 loop reads CASSLGTGEETQYF. CDR3 nucleotide sequence: TGTGCCAGCAGCCTTGGGACAGGGGAAGAGACCCAGTACTTC.

This clonotype occurred many times. This rearrangement joins TRBV7-9 to TRBJ2-3, with 7 bases fitting TRBD2. CDR1 is SEHNR, CDR2 FQNEAQ, per germline (reference sequence). The V and J ends lost 10 bases and 0 bases, in that order; junction bases with no gene match: 10. There are 15 residues in the CDR3. The CDR3 loop reads CATGGTTASTDTQYF. The CDR3 nucleotides read TGTGCCACCGGGGGGACCACTGCTAGCACAGATACGCAGTATTTT. Complete variable domain (other parts from reference TRBV7-9 and TRBJ2-3): DTGVSQNPRHKITKRGQNVTFRCDPISEHNRLYWYRQTLGQGPEFLTYFQNEAQLEKSRLLSDRFSAERPKGSFSTLEIQRTEQGDSAMYLCATGGTTASTDTQYFGPGTRLTVL.

This clonotype was recorded a few times. The V and J genes are TRBV6-4 and TRBJ1-2; D perhaps matches TRBD1 (5 bases). Trimming shortened V by 1 base and J by 8 bases, and 8 bases separated the two germline ends. The CDR3 runs to 12 residues. Germline V gene lookup returns CDR1 MRHNA and CDR2 SNTAGT. This CDR3 is CASSDYGGGYTF. CDR3 nucleotides: TGTGCCAGCAGTGACTACGGGGGAGGCTACACCTTC.